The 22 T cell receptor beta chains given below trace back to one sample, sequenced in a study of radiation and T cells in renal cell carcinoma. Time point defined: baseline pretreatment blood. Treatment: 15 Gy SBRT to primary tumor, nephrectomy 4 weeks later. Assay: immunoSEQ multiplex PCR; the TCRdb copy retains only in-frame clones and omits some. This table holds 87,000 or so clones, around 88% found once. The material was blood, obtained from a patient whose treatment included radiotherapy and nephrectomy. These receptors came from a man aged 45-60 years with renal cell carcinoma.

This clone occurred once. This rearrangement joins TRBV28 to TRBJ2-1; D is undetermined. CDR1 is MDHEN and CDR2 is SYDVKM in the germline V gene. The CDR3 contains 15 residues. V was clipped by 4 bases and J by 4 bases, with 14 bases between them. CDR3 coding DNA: TGTGCCAGCAGTTCAGGATCGTTGAGTTACAATGAGCAGTTCTTC. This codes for CASSSGSLSYNEQFF.

The CDR3 DNA sequence: TGTGCCAGTAGTATAGTCAGGTTCGGGGGAGGCGAAAAACTGTTTTTT. Protein sequence: CASSIVRFGGGEKLFF. The V gene is TRBV19, the J gene TRBJ1-4, with D tentatively TRBD1 (5 bases). The V gene lost 1 base and the J gene lost 8 bases, with 17 bases spanning the gap. The CDR3 contains 16 residues. CDR1 and CDR2 from the germline V gene are LNHDA and SQIVND (reference sequence).

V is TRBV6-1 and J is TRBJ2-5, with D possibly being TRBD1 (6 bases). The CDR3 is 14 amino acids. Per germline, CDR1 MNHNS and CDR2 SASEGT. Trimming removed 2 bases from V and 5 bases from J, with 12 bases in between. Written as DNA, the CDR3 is TGTGCCAGCAGTGAATTGGGCCAGGGGGAGACCCAGTACTTC. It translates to CASSELGQGETQYF.

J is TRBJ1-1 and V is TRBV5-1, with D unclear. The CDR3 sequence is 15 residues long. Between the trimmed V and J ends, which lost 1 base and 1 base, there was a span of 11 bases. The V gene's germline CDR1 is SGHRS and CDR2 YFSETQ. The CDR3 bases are TGCGCCAGCAGCTTGCTTGGAGTCCAGAACACTGAAGCTTTCTTT. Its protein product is CASSLLGVQNTEAFF.

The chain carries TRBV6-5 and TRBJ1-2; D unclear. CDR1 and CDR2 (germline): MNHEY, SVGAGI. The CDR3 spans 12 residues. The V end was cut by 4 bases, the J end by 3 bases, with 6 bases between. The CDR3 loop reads CASSFTDYGYTF. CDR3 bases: TGTGCCAGCAGTTTTACCGACTATGGCTACACCTTC.

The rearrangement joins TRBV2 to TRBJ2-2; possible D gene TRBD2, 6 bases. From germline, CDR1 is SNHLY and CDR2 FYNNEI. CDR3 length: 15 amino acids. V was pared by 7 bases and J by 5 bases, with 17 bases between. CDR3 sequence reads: CASTPDFAGTGELFF. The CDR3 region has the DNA TGTGCCAGCACCCCCGACTTCGCGGGAACCGGGGAGCTGTTTTTT.

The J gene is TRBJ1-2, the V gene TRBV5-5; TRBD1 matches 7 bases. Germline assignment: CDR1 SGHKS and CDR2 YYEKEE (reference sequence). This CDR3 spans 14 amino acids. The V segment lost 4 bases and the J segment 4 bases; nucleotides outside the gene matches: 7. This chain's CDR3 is CASSQQGIAYGYTF. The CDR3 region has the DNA TGTGCCAGCAGCCAACAGGGGATCGCCTATGGCTACACCTTC.

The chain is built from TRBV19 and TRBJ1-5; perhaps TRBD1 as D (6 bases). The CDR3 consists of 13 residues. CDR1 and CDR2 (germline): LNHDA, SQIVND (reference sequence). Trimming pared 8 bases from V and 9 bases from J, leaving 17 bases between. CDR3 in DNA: TGTGCCAGTTCCCCAAACAGGGAAGGGCCCCAGCATTTT. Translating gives CASSPNREGPQHF.

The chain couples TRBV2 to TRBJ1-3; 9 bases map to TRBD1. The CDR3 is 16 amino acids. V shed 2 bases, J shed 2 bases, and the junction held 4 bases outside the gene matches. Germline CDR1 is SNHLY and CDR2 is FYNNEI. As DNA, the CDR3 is TGTGCCAGCAGTGAAATCGGGACAGGGACTGGAAACACCATATATTTT. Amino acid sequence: CASSEIGTGTGNTIYF.

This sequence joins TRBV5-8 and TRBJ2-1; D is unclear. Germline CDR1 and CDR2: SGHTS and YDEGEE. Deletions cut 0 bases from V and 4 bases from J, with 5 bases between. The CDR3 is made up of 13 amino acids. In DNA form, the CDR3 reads TGTGCCAGCAGCTTGGGACTTTACAATGAGCAGTTCTTC. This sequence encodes CASSLGLYNEQFF.

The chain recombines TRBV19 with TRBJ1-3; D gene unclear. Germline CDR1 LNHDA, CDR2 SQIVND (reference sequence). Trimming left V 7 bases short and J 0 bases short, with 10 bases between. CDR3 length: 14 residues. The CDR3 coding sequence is TGTGCCAGTAAGGACGGATACTCTGGAAACACCATATATTTT. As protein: CASKDGYSGNTIYF.

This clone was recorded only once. The CDR3 sequence: CASSRGEYDTQYF. CDR3 DNA sequence: TGTGCCAGCAGCCGGGGGGAGTACGATACGCAGTATTTT. This chain joins TRBV14 and TRBJ2-3, with D possibly being TRBD2 (6 bases). The length of the CDR3 is 13 residues. V gave up 4 bases and J gave up 6 bases, with 11 bases separating them. Germline-derived CDR1 and CDR2 are SGHDN and FVKESK.

This chain's CDR3 is CASSARARPAWNEQFF. Written as DNA, the CDR3 is TGTGCCAGCAGCGCCCGGGCCAGGCCGGCCTGGAATGAGCAGTTCTTC. The chain couples TRBV7-8 to TRBJ2-1; D gene ambiguous. Germline assignment: CDR1 SGHVS and CDR2 FQNEAQ. This CDR3 is built from 16 residues. Deletions cut 5 bases from V and 7 bases from J, with 21 bases between.

The CDR3 coding sequence is TGCGCCAGCAGCTTGCAGGAAGTCTATGGCTACACCTTC. Its protein product is CASSLQEVYGYTF. The V gene is TRBV5-1, the J gene TRBJ1-2; D ambiguous. The germline gives CDR1 SGHRS, CDR2 YFSETQ. V was clipped by 1 base and J by 4 bases, with 8 bases between them. The CDR3 loop spans 13 amino acids.

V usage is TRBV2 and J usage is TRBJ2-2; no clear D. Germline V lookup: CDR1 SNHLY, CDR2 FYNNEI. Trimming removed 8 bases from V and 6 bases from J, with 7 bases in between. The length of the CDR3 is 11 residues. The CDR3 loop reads CASAEPGELFF. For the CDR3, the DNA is TGTGCCAGCGCAGAACCCGGGGAGCTGTTTTTT.

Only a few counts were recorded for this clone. The CDR3 nucleotides read TGTGCCAGCAGCGCAGACAGGGGGCGGGGAACCGGGGAGCTGTTTTTT. Its protein product is CASSADRGRGTGELFF. This rearrangement joins TRBV9 to TRBJ2-2; 10 bases fit TRBD1. Germline CDR1 and CDR2: SGDLS and YYNGEE. This CDR3 has 16 residues. J was trimmed by 5 bases and V by 3 bases; bases with no gene match: 7.

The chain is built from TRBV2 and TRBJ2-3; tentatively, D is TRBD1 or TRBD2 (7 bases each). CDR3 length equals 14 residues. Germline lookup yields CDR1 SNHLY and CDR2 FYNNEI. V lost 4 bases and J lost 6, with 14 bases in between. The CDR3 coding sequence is TGTGCCAGCAGTGTCAGGGGGGGATCCGATACGCAGTATTTT. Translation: CASSVRGGSDTQYF.

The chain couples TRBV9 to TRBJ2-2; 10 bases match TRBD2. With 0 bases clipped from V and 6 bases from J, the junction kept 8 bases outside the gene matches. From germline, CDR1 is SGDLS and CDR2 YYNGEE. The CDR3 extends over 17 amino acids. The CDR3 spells CASSVAGAGGQSGELFF. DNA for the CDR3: TGTGCCAGCAGCGTAGCTGGAGCGGGGGGGCAATCCGGGGAGCTGTTTTTT. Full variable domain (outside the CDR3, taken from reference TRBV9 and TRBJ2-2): DSGVTQTPKHLITATGQRVTLRCSPRSGDLSVYWYQQSLDQGLQFLIQYYNGEERAKGNILERFSAQQFPDLHSELNLSSLELGDSALYFCASSVAGAGGQSGELFFGEGSRLTVL.

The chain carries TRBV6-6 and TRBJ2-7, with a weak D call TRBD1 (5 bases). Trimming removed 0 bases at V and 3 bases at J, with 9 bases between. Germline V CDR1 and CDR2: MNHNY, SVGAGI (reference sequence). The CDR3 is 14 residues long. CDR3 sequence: CASSYSTDSYEQYF. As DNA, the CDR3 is TGTGCCAGCAGTTACTCCACAGACAGCTACGAGCAGTACTTC.

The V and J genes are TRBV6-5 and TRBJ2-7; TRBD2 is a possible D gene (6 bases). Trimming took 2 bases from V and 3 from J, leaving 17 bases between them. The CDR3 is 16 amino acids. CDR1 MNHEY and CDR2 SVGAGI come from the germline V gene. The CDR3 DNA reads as TGTGCCAGCAGTTACGACCGCGGGGTAGCCTACTACGAGCAGTACTTC. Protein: CASSYDRGVAYYEQYF.

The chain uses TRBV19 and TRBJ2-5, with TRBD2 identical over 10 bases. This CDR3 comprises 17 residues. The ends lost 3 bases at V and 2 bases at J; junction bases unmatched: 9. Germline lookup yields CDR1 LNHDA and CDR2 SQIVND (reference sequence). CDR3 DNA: TGTGCCAGTAGTATCCCCGCCGCGACTAGCGGGCAAGAGACCCAGTACTTC. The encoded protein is CASSIPAATSGQETQYF.

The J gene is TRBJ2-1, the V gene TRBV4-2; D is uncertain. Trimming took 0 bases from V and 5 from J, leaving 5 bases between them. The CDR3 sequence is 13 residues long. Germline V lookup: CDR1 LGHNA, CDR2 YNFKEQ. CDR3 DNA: TGTGCCAGCAGCCAAGAATGGGACAATGAGCAGTTCTTC. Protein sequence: CASSQEWDNEQFF.